A selection of T cell receptor beta chains follows, all from one sample in a study of blood T cells in healthy people across ages. Via MiXCR, TCRdb re-called the 5' RACE reads, giving one row per CDR3 protein. The profile covers around 280,000 distinct CDR3 sequences, with around 29% appearing a single time and roughly 30% taken by the ten largest. Sequencing was performed on blood. The receptors were gathered from a woman between 65 and 79 years old in good health. Each CDR3 is given with its conserved first and last residue. Fields, in order: D gene, V gene, J gene, clone size, CDR3 DNA, CDR3 protein. A D gene is named only where the DNA matches it firmly. Only part of the rows carry a size: once, few, many, or a class if the clone is expanded.

d_gene: TRBD1
v_gene: TRBV6-4
j_gene: TRBJ1-4
abundance: few
CDR3nt: TGTGCCAGCCCGGAGGACAGGGAAAAGAAACTGTTTTTT
CDR3aa: CASPEDREKKLFF

d_gene: -
v_gene: TRBV6-5
j_gene: TRBJ1-4
abundance: few
CDR3nt: TGTGCCAGCAGTTCCCAGGGAGCAAAACTGTTTTTT
CDR3aa: CASSSQGAKLFF

d_gene: -
v_gene: TRBV7-8
j_gene: TRBJ2-7
abundance: few
CDR3nt: TGTGCCAGCAGCTTAGATAGGAGATACGAGCAGTACTTC
CDR3aa: CASSLDRRYEQYF

d_gene: -
v_gene: TRBV29-1
j_gene: TRBJ2-7
abundance: -
CDR3nt: TGCAGCGGCTACGTGGACGAGCAGTACTTC
CDR3aa: CSGYVDEQYF

d_gene: -
v_gene: TRBV3-1
j_gene: TRBJ1-2
abundance: few
CDR3nt: TGTGCCAGCAGCCCCGCAGGGGCTCCAAGAGGCTACACCTTC
CDR3aa: CASSPAGAPRGYTF

d_gene: -
v_gene: TRBV5-5
j_gene: TRBJ2-1
abundance: -
CDR3nt: TGTGCCAGCAGCTTGACAGGCAGTAGTGAGCAATTCTTC
CDR3aa: CASSLTGSSEQFF

d_gene: -
v_gene: TRBV28
j_gene: TRBJ1-1
abundance: -
CDR3nt: TGTGCCAGCGTAACTCAAAGGGACACTGAAGCTTTCTTT
CDR3aa: CASVTQRDTEAFF

d_gene: -
v_gene: TRBV6-6
j_gene: TRBJ2-4
abundance: few
CDR3nt: TGTGCCAGCAGTTACCCCGGAAGCGCCAAAAACATTCAGTACTTC
CDR3aa: CASSYPGSAKNIQYF

d_gene: -
v_gene: TRBV28
j_gene: TRBJ2-7
abundance: -
CDR3nt: TGTGCCAGCAGTCGTGACAGGCTTAGCTCCTACGAGCAGTACTTC
CDR3aa: CASSRDRLSSYEQYF

d_gene: -
v_gene: TRBV5-1
j_gene: TRBJ2-5
abundance: -
CDR3nt: TGCGCCAGCAGCTTGAATAGGGGAGAGACCCAGCACTTC
CDR3aa: CASSLNRGETQHF

d_gene: -
v_gene: TRBV6-2/TRBV6-3
j_gene: TRBJ2-7
abundance: -
CDR3nt: TGTGCCAGCAGTCCCAGGGCAACCTACGAGCAGTACTTC
CDR3aa: CASSPRATYEQYF

d_gene: -
v_gene: TRBV7-2
j_gene: TRBJ1-1
abundance: -
CDR3nt: TGTGCCAGCAGCACACCCGGGCGGTCGAAGACGGCTTTCTTT
CDR3aa: CASSTPGRSKTAFF

d_gene: TRBD1
v_gene: TRBV11-2
j_gene: TRBJ2-3
abundance: -
CDR3nt: TGTGCCAGCAGCTCAGGGACAGGGGGCACAGATACACAGTATTTT
CDR3aa: CASSSGTGGTDTQYF

d_gene: -
v_gene: TRBV5-1
j_gene: TRBJ1-1
abundance: -
CDR3nt: TGCGCCAGCAGCTTGGGCAGGAACACTGAAGCTCTCTTT
CDR3aa: CASSLGRNTEALF

d_gene: -
v_gene: TRBV29-1
j_gene: TRBJ2-7
abundance: once
CDR3nt: TGCAGCGTTCAATTGGGGACTGGGGAGCAGTACTTC
CDR3aa: CSVQLGTGEQYF

d_gene: -
v_gene: TRBV24-1
j_gene: TRBJ2-1
abundance: few
CDR3nt: TGTGCCACCAGTGACTTTCTAGCTGATGAGCAGTTCTTC
CDR3aa: CATSDFLADEQFF

d_gene: -
v_gene: TRBV2
j_gene: TRBJ2-1
abundance: -
CDR3nt: TGTGCCAGCAGTAGACGGGGCCCGGGGCCATCTGATGAGCAGTTCTTC
CDR3aa: CASSRRGPGPSDEQFF

d_gene: -
v_gene: TRBV28
j_gene: TRBJ2-1
abundance: many
CDR3nt: TGTGCCAGCAGTCGACAGAATTGGGGCAATGAGCAGTTCTTC
CDR3aa: CASSRQNWGNEQFF

d_gene: -
v_gene: TRBV25-1
j_gene: TRBJ1-4
abundance: -
CDR3nt: TGTGCCAGCAGTGAATTCGGGACCGGCGGGGAAAAACTGTTTTTT
CDR3aa: CASSEFGTGGEKLFF

d_gene: TRBD2
v_gene: TRBV28
j_gene: TRBJ2-1
abundance: -
CDR3nt: TGTGCCAGCAGTTCAGGGACTAGCGGGATCAATGAGCAGTTCTTC
CDR3aa: CASSSGTSGINEQFF

d_gene: TRBD1
v_gene: TRBV4-3
j_gene: TRBJ1-4
abundance: many
CDR3nt: TGCGCCAGCAGCCAAGACGGACAGGGGGATGAAAAACTGTTTTTT
CDR3aa: CASSQDGQGDEKLFF

d_gene: TRBD2
v_gene: TRBV6-1
j_gene: TRBJ2-1
abundance: few
CDR3nt: TGTGCCAGCAGTGGGGAACTAGCGGGACCCCTCAATGAGCAGTTCTTC
CDR3aa: CASSGELAGPLNEQFF

d_gene: TRBD2
v_gene: TRBV5-1
j_gene: TRBJ2-5
abundance: few
CDR3nt: TGCGCCAGCAGTACGACTAGCGGGAGCGGGGCGGAGACCCAGTACTTC
CDR3aa: CASSTTSGSGAETQYF

d_gene: -
v_gene: TRBV2
j_gene: TRBJ2-5
abundance: -
CDR3nt: TGTGCCAGCAGTGAACACCATGCAGGGGGGGAGACCCAGTACTTC
CDR3aa: CASSEHHAGGETQYF

d_gene: -
v_gene: TRBV4-2
j_gene: TRBJ2-1
abundance: -
CDR3nt: TGTGCCAGCAGCCAAGATTACGGGGGAGGGGGCAGGGATGAGCAGTTCTTC
CDR3aa: CASSQDYGGGGRDEQFF

d_gene: -
v_gene: TRBV5-1
j_gene: TRBJ2-5
abundance: once
CDR3nt: TGCGCCAGCAGATTACAGGGACAAGAGACCCAGTACTTC
CDR3aa: CASRLQGQETQYF

d_gene: -
v_gene: TRBV6-2/TRBV6-3
j_gene: TRBJ2-1
abundance: -
CDR3nt: TGTGCCAGCACCTCACTCTACAATGAGCAGCTCTTC
CDR3aa: CASTSLYNEQLF

d_gene: -
v_gene: TRBV12-3/TRBV12-4
j_gene: TRBJ1-2
abundance: -
CDR3nt: TGTGCCAGCAGTCCCGATCGGACAGCTTACACCTTC
CDR3aa: CASSPDRTAYTF

d_gene: -
v_gene: TRBV6-1
j_gene: TRBJ1-1
abundance: -
CDR3nt: TGTGCCAGCAGTGAGAGACACACCACCCCGAACACTGAAGCTTTCTTT
CDR3aa: CASSERHTTPNTEAFF

d_gene: -
v_gene: TRBV3-1
j_gene: TRBJ2-5
abundance: -
CDR3nt: TGTGCCAGCAGCCAATGGGGGACCGGGACCAAGAGCCAACAGTACTTC
CDR3aa: CASSQWGTGTKSQQYF

d_gene: -
v_gene: TRBV24-1
j_gene: TRBJ2-4
abundance: few
CDR3nt: TGTGCCACCAGTGATCCTAGGTCAGCCAAAAACATTCAGTACTTC
CDR3aa: CATSDPRSAKNIQYF

d_gene: -
v_gene: TRBV2
j_gene: TRBJ2-3
abundance: few
CDR3nt: TGTGCCAGCAGTGATCAAGCGGCAACTAGCACAGATACGCAGTATTTT
CDR3aa: CASSDQAATSTDTQYF

d_gene: TRBD2
v_gene: TRBV7-2
j_gene: TRBJ2-7
abundance: few
CDR3nt: TGTGCCAGCAGCCGAACGAGGGGACTAGGTTCCTACAATGAGCAGTACTTC
CDR3aa: CASSRTRGLGSYNEQYF

d_gene: -
v_gene: TRBV20-1
j_gene: TRBJ1-3
abundance: few
CDR3nt: TGCAGTGCCGGGACTCCTGGAAACACCATATATTTT
CDR3aa: CSAGTPGNTIYF

d_gene: -
v_gene: TRBV12-3/TRBV12-4
j_gene: TRBJ1-2
abundance: -
CDR3nt: TGTGCCAGCCCCTTATGGGGGACCTATGGCTACACCTTC
CDR3aa: CASPLWGTYGYTF

d_gene: TRBD1
v_gene: TRBV6-6
j_gene: TRBJ1-1
abundance: -
CDR3nt: TGTGCCAGCAGTCATAATTCCGGGACAGGGAGGACTGAAGCTTTCTTT
CDR3aa: CASSHNSGTGRTEAFF

d_gene: TRBD1
v_gene: TRBV18
j_gene: TRBJ2-3
abundance: few
CDR3nt: TGTGCCAGCTGCAGGACAGGGGGCACAGATACACAGTATTTT
CDR3aa: CASCRTGGTDTQYF

d_gene: TRBD2
v_gene: TRBV4-3
j_gene: TRBJ2-1
abundance: many
CDR3nt: TGCGCCAGCAGCCAAGATCATGCGGGAGGGATCAACAATGAGCAGTTCTTC
CDR3aa: CASSQDHAGGINNEQFF

d_gene: TRBD2
v_gene: TRBV20-1
j_gene: TRBJ2-3
abundance: many
CDR3nt: TGCAGTGCTACCGACCGACTAGCGGGAGGCACAGATACGCAGTATTTT
CDR3aa: CSATDRLAGGTDTQYF

d_gene: TRBD2
v_gene: TRBV9
j_gene: TRBJ2-1
abundance: -
CDR3nt: TGTGCCAGCAGCGTCCTTCTAGCGGGGGCCAATGAGCAGTTCTTC
CDR3aa: CASSVLLAGANEQFF

d_gene: TRBD1
v_gene: TRBV7-2
j_gene: TRBJ1-2
abundance: -
CDR3nt: TGTGCCAGCAGCTACTCCGGGACAGGGGGCATAGGCTACACCTTC
CDR3aa: CASSYSGTGGIGYTF

d_gene: -
v_gene: TRBV5-1
j_gene: TRBJ2-7
abundance: few
CDR3nt: TGCGCCAGCAGCCTCCAGGGCCGTGACTACGAGCAGTACTTC
CDR3aa: CASSLQGRDYEQYF

d_gene: TRBD2
v_gene: TRBV5-1
j_gene: TRBJ2-2
abundance: few
CDR3nt: TGCGCCAGCAACCCGGGAGGATCCGTGGAGGAGCTGTTTTTT
CDR3aa: CASNPGGSVEELFF

d_gene: TRBD1
v_gene: TRBV5-8
j_gene: TRBJ2-7
abundance: -
CDR3nt: TGTGCCAGCAGCATGCACAGGGGTAGGGCGCACGAGCAGTACTTC
CDR3aa: CASSMHRGRAHEQYF

d_gene: TRBD2
v_gene: TRBV10-3
j_gene: TRBJ2-5
abundance: -
CDR3nt: TGTGCCATCAGTCCCGGAGGCACTAGCGGGAGGGCCACAGAGACCCAGTACTTC
CDR3aa: CAISPGGTSGRATETQYF

d_gene: -
v_gene: TRBV6-6
j_gene: TRBJ2-7
abundance: -
CDR3nt: TGTGCCAGCAGTTACCCGAGCTCCTACGAGCAGTACTTC
CDR3aa: CASSYPSSYEQYF

d_gene: -
v_gene: TRBV6-1
j_gene: TRBJ2-7
abundance: few
CDR3nt: TGTGCCAGCAGTGAAGGGATTATGGGAGCGGGCGAGCAGTACTTC
CDR3aa: CASSEGIMGAGEQYF

d_gene: TRBD2
v_gene: TRBV4-1
j_gene: TRBJ2-2
abundance: -
CDR3nt: TGCGCCAGCAGCCAAGAACTAGCGGAAACCTTCGGGGAGCTGTTTTTT
CDR3aa: CASSQELAETFGELFF

d_gene: -
v_gene: TRBV29-1
j_gene: TRBJ2-5
abundance: few
CDR3nt: TGCAGCGTTATGGGGGACAAAGAGACCCAGTACTTC
CDR3aa: CSVMGDKETQYF

d_gene: TRBD1
v_gene: TRBV5-1
j_gene: TRBJ1-1
abundance: once
CDR3nt: TGCGCCAGCGAGAGGGACGGGACAGCGAACACTGAAGCTTTCTTT
CDR3aa: CASERDGTANTEAFF

d_gene: TRBD1
v_gene: TRBV5-1
j_gene: TRBJ2-4
abundance: many
CDR3nt: TGCGCCAGCAGCTTGACGACAGGGGTAGCCAAAAACATTCAGTACTTC
CDR3aa: CASSLTTGVAKNIQYF

d_gene: -
v_gene: TRBV6-1
j_gene: TRBJ2-6
abundance: -
CDR3nt: TGTGCCAGCACCGAAGGGCCGCGATTCCTCTCTGGGGCCAACGTCCTGACTTTC
CDR3aa: CASTEGPRFLSGANVLTF

d_gene: TRBD1
v_gene: TRBV20-1
j_gene: TRBJ1-4
abundance: few
CDR3nt: TGCAGTGCGCAGCTAGGACAGGGTCGCCGTGAAAAACTGTTTTTT
CDR3aa: CSAQLGQGRREKLFF

d_gene: TRBD1
v_gene: TRBV6-6
j_gene: TRBJ2-7
abundance: -
CDR3nt: TGTGCCAGCACCCTGGACAGGTGGTTATACGAGCAGTACTTC
CDR3aa: CASTLDRWLYEQYF